The next 29 T cell receptor beta chains were all read from a single sample in a study of cytomegalovirus exposure and HLA in healthy donors. PCR primers comprised 60 Vbeta and 13 Jbeta primers. TCRdb keeps only in-frame clones here, not all; method: immunoSEQ multiplex PCR. This repertoire shows tens of thousands of clones, over 55% found once; its top ten account for roughly 21%. The sample taken for sequencing was PBMCs. The receptors originated from a woman aged 45 to 65 in good health and CMV-seropositive.

This clone was counted only a few times. This sequence joins TRBV27 and TRBJ1-5, with D perhaps TRBD1 (5 bases). V lost 5 bases, J lost 0 bases, and 17 bases lay in between. This CDR3 comprises 17 residues. Germline V lookup: CDR1 MNHEY, CDR2 SMNVEV (reference sequence). CDR3 nucleotide sequence: TGTGCCAGCAGTGCGGACGGGGGACCTTATAGCAATCAGCCCCAGCATTTT. This encodes CASSADGGPYSNQPQHF.

This clone showed up just once. The genes are TRBV4-1 and TRBJ2-1; D gene uncertain. The V and J ends lost 2 bases and 7 bases respectively, with 12 bases between them. The CDR3 runs 14 residues. Germline V lookup: CDR1 MGHRA, CDR2 YSYEKL. CDR3 DNA sequence: TGCGCCAGCAGCCAATCCCAGGATTGGAATGAGCAGTTCTTC. Translated: CASSQSQDWNEQFF.

This clone was seen a few times. The chain is built from TRBV11-2 and TRBJ1-1; 8 positions match TRBD1. Germline loops: CDR1 SGHAT, CDR2 FQNNGV. Trimming cost V 4 bases and J 0 bases; bases outside gene matches: 4. The CDR3 runs to 15 residues. The CDR3 sequence: CASSSRTGLNTEAFF. In DNA form, the CDR3 reads TGTGCCAGCAGCTCGCGGACAGGGCTGAACACTGAAGCTTTCTTT.

Only a few counts were recorded for this clone. The rearrangement links TRBV4-3 to TRBJ1-1; 10 bases line up with TRBD1. V lost 4 bases, J lost 4 bases, and 3 bases stayed unmatched. Germline lookup yields CDR1 LGHNA and CDR2 YSLEER. The CDR3 runs 14 residues. The CDR3 DNA is TGCGCCAGCAGCCCATGGACAGGGGGCACTGAAGCTTTCTTT. It yields the protein CASSPWTGGTEAFF.

The J gene is TRBJ1-3, the V gene TRBV4-3; maybe TRBD1 (5 bases). The CDR3 consists of 14 residues. The ends were cut back, 0 bases at V and 2 bases at J, with 5 bases in the middle. In germline, CDR1 is LGHNA, CDR2 YSLEER. The CDR3 loop reads CASSQDRAGNTIYF. DNA of the CDR3: TGCGCCAGCAGCCAAGACAGGGCTGGAAACACCATATATTTT.

The rearrangement joins TRBV28 to TRBJ1-2, with D possibly being TRBD1 (6 bases). V was shortened by 5 bases and J by 4 bases, with 11 bases between the two germline ends. CDR1 and CDR2 from the germline V gene are MDHEN and SYDVKM. The CDR3 has 13 residues. The CDR3 loop reads CASSTVGAYGYTF. CDR3 bases: TGTGCCAGCAGTACTGTGGGGGCCTATGGCTACACCTTC.

The rearrangement uses TRBV5-8 and TRBJ2-1; 9 bases align to TRBD1. Germline-derived CDR1 and CDR2 are SGHTS and YDEGEE. The junction had 4 bases not matched to a gene; V was cut back by 4 bases and J by 2 bases. This CDR3 is 15 amino acids long. The CDR3 region is CASSPGQGPYNEQFF. In nucleotides, the CDR3 is TGTGCCAGCAGCCCTGGACAGGGGCCCTACAATGAGCAGTTCTTC.

There are a few counts of this clone. For the CDR3, the DNA is TGTGCCAGTCGGGCCCGGCGGGCAGATACGCAGTATTTT. Residues: CASRARRADTQYF. This sequence joins TRBV19 and TRBJ2-3; possible D gene TRBD2, 5 bases. Trimming cost V 8 bases and J 4 bases, with 13 bases left between them. CDR1 and CDR2 from the germline V gene are LNHDA and SQIVND (reference sequence). The CDR3 length is 13 residues.

V is TRBV7-6 and J is TRBJ2-1; TRBD2 agrees at 8 bases. J gave up 3 bases and V 5 bases, and 6 bases lay outside the gene matches. This CDR3 contains 15 residues. Germline V lookup: CDR1 SGHVS, CDR2 FNYEAQ. The CDR3: CASSRSGGNYNEQFF. The CDR3, as DNA: TGTGCCAGCAGCCGTTCGGGGGGGAACTACAATGAGCAGTTCTTC.

This chain connects TRBV6-5 to TRBJ1-2; 7 bases agree with TRBD1. This CDR3 has 13 residues. With 2 bases clipped from V and 8 bases from J, the junction kept 5 bases outside the gene matches. Looked up from germline, CDR1 is MNHEY and CDR2 is SVGAGI. The CDR3, as DNA: TGTGCCAGCAGTTACAGTTCAGGGGGAGGCTACACCTTC. It encodes CASSYSSGGGYTF.

This sequence joins TRBV5-1 and TRBJ2-3; 12 bases line up with TRBD2. The CDR3 is made up of 17 amino acids. The germline CDR1 and CDR2 sequences are SGHRS and YFSETQ. After removal of 8 bases from V and 6 bases from J, the junction contained 16 bases not matched to a gene. In DNA form, the CDR3 reads TGCGCCAGTAAGCCTAGCGGGGGGGGCGCCGACGTGGATACGCAGTATTTT. Amino acid sequence: CASKPSGGGADVDTQYF.

This chain links TRBV5-1 with TRBJ2-7, with 11 bases lining up with TRBD2. V was clipped by 4 bases and J by 1 base; unmatched bases: 7. CDR3 length equals 16 residues. Germline CDR1 SGHRS, CDR2 YFSETQ. The CDR3 DNA is TGCGCCAGCAGCCCGACTAGCGGGGAAAGTTCCTACGAGCAGTACTTC. It is translated as CASSPTSGESSYEQYF.

This clone turned up a few times. The chain is built from TRBV5-6 and TRBJ2-7, with D possibly TRBD1 on 6 matching bases. V shed 2 bases and J shed 2 bases, with 14 bases lying between them. This CDR3 spans 15 amino acids. Germline V gene sequence: CDR1 SGHDT, CDR2 YYEEEE. The CDR3 is CASSLGGLITYEQYF. For the CDR3, the DNA is TGTGCCAGCAGCTTAGGGGGTCTGATCACCTACGAGCAGTACTTC.

V is TRBV6-1 and J is TRBJ1-5, with 10 bases that match TRBD1. The CDR3 runs to 17 residues. The trim removed 4 bases at V and 1 base at J, leaving 7 bases unmatched. Germline values: CDR1 MNHNS, CDR2 SASEGT. CDR3 sequence (DNA): TGTGCCAGCAGTGGACAGGGGGCATGGAGGAGCAATCAGCCCCAGCATTTT. Protein sequence: CASSGQGAWRSNQPQHF.

The J gene is TRBJ1-6, the V gene TRBV6-5; D ambiguous. CDR1 is MNHEY and CDR2 is SVGAGI in the germline V gene. V gave up 3 bases and J gave up 7 bases, with 16 bases separating them. The CDR3 has 16 residues. Here the CDR3 DNA reads TGTGCCAGCAGTTATTACGGAGGAGCTTCCAATTCACCCCTCCACTTT. This sequence encodes CASSYYGGASNSPLHF.

The rearrangement joins TRBV13 to TRBJ1-2; TRBD1 agrees at 7 bases. Trimming removed 5 bases from V and 0 bases from J; junction bases left unmatched: 3. This CDR3 is 14 amino acids long. CDR1 PRHDT and CDR2 FYEKMQ come from the germline V gene (reference sequence). As DNA, the CDR3 is TGTGCCAGCAGCGCGGACAGGCCTAACTATGGCTACACCTTC. Translating gives CASSADRPNYGYTF.

V gene TRBV5-1 combines with J gene TRBJ1-4; 8 nucleotides match TRBD1. Looked up from germline, CDR1 is SGHRS and CDR2 is YFSETQ. V lost 0 bases and J lost 7; bases outside the gene matches: 5. The CDR3 runs 15 residues. CDR3 residues: CASSLGPQGVEKLFF. CDR3 bases: TGCGCCAGCAGCTTGGGACCACAGGGGGTTGAAAAACTGTTTTTT.

The V gene is TRBV7-2, the J gene TRBJ1-2; D not resolved. The CDR3 covers 13 residues. Germline V lookup: CDR1 SGHTA, CDR2 FQGNSA. V lost 5 bases, J lost 3 bases, and 10 bases lay in between. As DNA, the CDR3 is TGTGCCAGCAGCCCCTGGGGAGACTATGGCTACACCTTC. As protein: CASSPWGDYGYTF.

J is TRBJ2-5 and V is TRBV29-1, with D perhaps TRBD2 (6 bases). The V and J ends lost 4 bases and 4 bases respectively, with 16 bases between them. This CDR3 is built from 14 residues. Germline V lookup: CDR1 SQVTM, CDR2 ANQGSEA. CDR3 loop: CSVVLGGGRETQYF. The CDR3 coding sequence is TGCAGCGTTGTACTCGGGGGAGGTAGAGAGACCCAGTACTTC.

The chain joins TRBV5-1 to TRBJ2-7, with 9 bases aligning to TRBD2. This CDR3 region has 16 residues. CDR1 is SGHRS, CDR2 YFSETQ, per germline. Trimming cost V 4 bases and J 0 bases; bases outside gene matches: 8. CDR3 nucleotide sequence: TGCGCCAGCAGCCGTAGCGGGGGAAGTACCTCCTACGAGCAGTACTTC. Its protein is CASSRSGGSTSYEQYF.

This clone was recorded once. J is TRBJ1-2 and V is TRBV6-5; 9 bases align to TRBD1. The CDR3 is made up of 15 amino acids. Trimming removed 6 bases from V and 4 bases from J; junction bases left unmatched: 9. Germline assignment: CDR1 MNHEY and CDR2 SVGAGI. This CDR3 is CASRDTGGRGYGYTF. CDR3 in DNA: TGTGCCAGCAGAGACACAGGGGGCCGGGGCTATGGCTACACCTTC.

The rearrangement joins TRBV5-6 to TRBJ2-2; 9 bases are a match to TRBD1. The V segment lost 5 bases and the J segment 6 bases; nucleotides outside the gene matches: 5. The CDR3 totals 14 residues. Germline V lookup: CDR1 SGHDT, CDR2 YYEEEE. The CDR3 DNA follows: TGTGCCAGCAGGGGACAGGGAGGCGCCGGGGAGCTGTTTTTT. It codes for CASRGQGGAGELFF.

The gene calls are TRBV5-1 and TRBJ2-3; 8 bases are shared with TRBD2. The CDR3 runs to 15 residues. V shed 2 bases and J 2 bases; nucleotides not matched to a gene: 4. Per germline, CDR1 SGHRS and CDR2 YFSETQ. CDR3 sequence (DNA): TGCGCCAGCAGCTTTACTAGCGGCAACACAGATACGCAGTATTTT. This sequence encodes CASSFTSGNTDTQYF.

The CDR3 bases are TGCAGCGTTTTACGCACAGGGGACACTGAAGCTTTCTTT. Protein: CSVLRTGDTEAFF. V is TRBV29-1 and J is TRBJ1-1; 7 nucleotides line up with TRBD1. Germline-derived CDR1 and CDR2 are SQVTM and ANQGSEA. The V segment lost 5 bases and the J segment 3 bases; nucleotides outside the gene matches: 6. The CDR3 has 13 residues. Variable domain in full (rest from reference TRBV29-1 and TRBJ1-1): SAVISQKPSRDICQRGTSLTIQCQVDSQVTMMFWYRQQPGQSLTLIATANQGSEATYESGFVIDKFPISRPNLTFSTLTVSNMSPEDSSIYLCSVLRTGDTEAFFGQGTRLTVV.

This clone was seen more than once but under ten times. This specimen includes other DNA sequences encoding the same CDR3. The chain couples TRBV7-3 to TRBJ2-1; possible D gene TRBD1, 6 bases. The ends were cut back, 2 bases at V and 7 bases at J, with 9 bases in the middle. The V gene's germline CDR1 is SGHTA and CDR2 FQGTGA. This CDR3 comprises 13 residues. The CDR3 nucleotides are TGTGCCAGCAGCTTATCAGGGGCTAATGAGCAGTTCTTC. Translating gives CASSLSGANEQFF. Based on the CDR3 plus reference TRBV7-3 and TRBJ2-1, the full variable domain is GAGVSQTPSNKVTEKGKYVELRCDPISGHTALYWYRQSLGQGPEFLIYFQGTGAADDSGLPNDRFFAVRPEGSVSTLKIQRTERGDSAVYLCASSLSGANEQFFGPGTRLTVL.

The rearrangement joins TRBV7-3 to TRBJ2-3; 13 nucleotides agree with TRBD2. V was pared by 5 bases and J by 2 bases, with 4 bases of the junction left unmatched. There are 16 residues in the CDR3. The V gene's germline CDR1 is SGHTA and CDR2 FQGTGA. The DNA for the CDR3 is TGTGCCAGCAGCGAGGGGACTAGCGGGGTCACAGATACGCAGTATTTT. It specifies CASSEGTSGVTDTQYF.

In this sample, this clone turned up many times. The gene calls are TRBV5-6 and TRBJ1-1, with 9 positions matching TRBD1. Looked up from germline, CDR1 is SGHDT and CDR2 is YYEEEE. Germline trimming cut 0 bases from V and 0 bases from J; bases unmatched to any gene: 9. CDR3 length: 18 amino acids. The chain's CDR3 is CASSLGFLGTGMNTEAFF. As DNA, the CDR3 is TGTGCCAGCAGCTTGGGATTCTTGGGGACAGGGATGAACACTGAAGCTTTCTTT.

The rearrangement joins TRBV28 to TRBJ2-7; TRBD2 matches at 7 bases. Trimming removed 6 bases from V and 2 bases from J; junction bases left unmatched: 22. Germline V gene sequence: CDR1 MDHEN, CDR2 SYDVKM. This CDR3 is 19 amino acids long. The CDR3 loop is CASSQTEGRGSTNTYEQYF. The CDR3 coding sequence is TGTGCCAGCAGCCAAACCGAGGGGCGGGGGAGCACAAATACCTACGAGCAGTACTTC.

The chain is built from TRBV30 and TRBJ1-5; TRBD1 agrees at 7 bases. Germline V gene sequence: CDR1 GTSNPN, CDR2 SVGIG (reference sequence). V gave up 4 bases and J gave up 4 bases; unmatched junction bases: 4. The CDR3 is made up of 13 amino acids. The CDR3 sequence: CAWNRGQNQPQHF. CDR3 coding DNA: TGTGCCTGGAATAGGGGGCAGAATCAGCCCCAGCATTTT. Filled out from reference TRBV30 and TRBJ1-5, the complete variable domain reads SQTIHQWPATLVQPVGSPLSLECTVEGTSNPNLYWYRQAAGRGLQLLFYSVGIGQISSEVPQNLSASRPQDRQFILSSKKLLLSDSGFYLCAWNRGQNQPQHFGDGTRLSIL.